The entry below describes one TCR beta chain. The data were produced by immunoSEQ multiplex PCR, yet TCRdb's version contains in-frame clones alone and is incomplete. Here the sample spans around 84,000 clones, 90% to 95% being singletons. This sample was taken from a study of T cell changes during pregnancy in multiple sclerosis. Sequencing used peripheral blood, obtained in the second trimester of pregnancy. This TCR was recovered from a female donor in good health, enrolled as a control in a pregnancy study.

For the CDR3, the DNA is TGCGCCAGCAGCTTGAGAGGGGGCGACTATGGCTACACCTTC. It specifies CASSLRGGDYGYTF. This chain joins TRBV5-1 and TRBJ1-2; 7 nucleotides line up with TRBD1. The J segment lost 3 bases and the V segment lost 1 base, leaving 3 bases of the junction unmatched. The CDR3 loop spans 14 amino acids. CDR1 and CDR2 from the germline V gene are SGHRS and YFSETQ. The whole variable domain, remainder taken from reference TRBV5-1 and TRBJ1-2, is KAGVTQTPRYLIKTRGQQVTLSCSPISGHRSVSWYQQTPGQGLQFLFEYFSETQRNKGNFPGRFSGRQFSNSRSEMNVSTLELGDSALYLCASSLRGGDYGYTFGSGTRLTVV.